This TCR beta chain originates from a study of lymphopenia after photon versus proton radiotherapy. Clones were sequenced by immunoSEQ multiplex PCR, and TCRdb holds only the in-frame ones, with some missing. This sample carries roughly 45,000 clones, over 75% of them seen once, and the ten largest clones take 2% to 2.5%. In the case of this clone: The same CDR3 arises from other DNA sequences in this sample as well.

Per germline, CDR1 SGHRS and CDR2 YFSETQ. V lost 2 bases, J lost 0 bases, and 6 bases lay in between. CDR3 length: 14 residues. The receptor's source is a middle-aged man with gastric cancer. The chain carries TRBV5-1 and TRBJ2-1; D is unresolved. This material consisted of peripheral blood, taken from a patient treated with photon-based radiotherapy. The CDR3, as DNA: TGCGCCAGCAGCTTTGGAAGCTCCTACAATGAGCAGTTCTTC. Protein: CASSFGSSYNEQFF. The full variable domain, with the rest looked up from reference TRBV5-1 and TRBJ2-1, is KAGVTQTPRYLIKTRGQQVTLSCSPISGHRSVSWYQQTPGQGLQFLFEYFSETQRNKGNFPGRFSGRQFSNSRSEMNVSTLELGDSALYLCASSFGSSYNEQFFGPGTRLTVL.